This T cell receptor (beta chain) was profiled in a study of T cell changes during pregnancy in multiple sclerosis. V lost 1 base and J lost 0, with 13 bases in between. Germline CDR1 LNHDA, CDR2 SQIVND (reference sequence). The CDR3 is made up of 16 amino acids. Produced via immunoSEQ multiplex PCR; TCRdb's table is partial and in-frame only. This table holds roughly 87,000 clones, 80% to 95% found once. The sequence derives from a female donor in good health, enrolled as a control in a pregnancy study. The chain recombines TRBV19 with TRBJ2-7; the D is unclear. Material: peripheral blood, obtained in the third trimester of pregnancy. CDR3 coding DNA: TGTGCCAGTAGTATAGGGGCCTCCCAGGCCTCCTACGAGCAGTACTTC. Its translation: CASSIGASQASYEQYF.